The clone carrying this TCR beta chain was counted between two and nine times. The data were taken from a study of T cells in Graves' hyperthyroidism and ophthalmopathy. TCR beta CDR3 sequences were amplified from RNA transcripts. Initially, a first-round RT-PCR of the TCR CDR3 employed the HTBI primer set. TCRdb reprocessed the multiplex PCR reads with MiXCR, giving one entry per CDR3 protein. This table has 410,000 or so distinct CDR3 sequences, approximately 14% appearing once. A NOSPECS grade of at least 4, a Clinical Activity Score of at least 3 and duration under 3 months were recorded in ophthalmopathy patients. This CDR3 spans 16 amino acids. Trimming shortened V by 0 bases and J by 1 base, and 11 bases separated the two germline ends. Per germline, CDR1 LGHNA and CDR2 YNFKEQ.

The receptor was isolated from a young man with Graves' ophthalmopathy. Sequencing was carried out using blood. This chain joins TRBV4-2 and TRBJ2-3; maybe TRBD2 (6 bases). This CDR3 reads CASSQDYRGGTDTQYF. In DNA, the CDR3 is TGTGCCAGCAGCCAAGATTATCGCGGGGGCACAGATACGCAGTATTTT.